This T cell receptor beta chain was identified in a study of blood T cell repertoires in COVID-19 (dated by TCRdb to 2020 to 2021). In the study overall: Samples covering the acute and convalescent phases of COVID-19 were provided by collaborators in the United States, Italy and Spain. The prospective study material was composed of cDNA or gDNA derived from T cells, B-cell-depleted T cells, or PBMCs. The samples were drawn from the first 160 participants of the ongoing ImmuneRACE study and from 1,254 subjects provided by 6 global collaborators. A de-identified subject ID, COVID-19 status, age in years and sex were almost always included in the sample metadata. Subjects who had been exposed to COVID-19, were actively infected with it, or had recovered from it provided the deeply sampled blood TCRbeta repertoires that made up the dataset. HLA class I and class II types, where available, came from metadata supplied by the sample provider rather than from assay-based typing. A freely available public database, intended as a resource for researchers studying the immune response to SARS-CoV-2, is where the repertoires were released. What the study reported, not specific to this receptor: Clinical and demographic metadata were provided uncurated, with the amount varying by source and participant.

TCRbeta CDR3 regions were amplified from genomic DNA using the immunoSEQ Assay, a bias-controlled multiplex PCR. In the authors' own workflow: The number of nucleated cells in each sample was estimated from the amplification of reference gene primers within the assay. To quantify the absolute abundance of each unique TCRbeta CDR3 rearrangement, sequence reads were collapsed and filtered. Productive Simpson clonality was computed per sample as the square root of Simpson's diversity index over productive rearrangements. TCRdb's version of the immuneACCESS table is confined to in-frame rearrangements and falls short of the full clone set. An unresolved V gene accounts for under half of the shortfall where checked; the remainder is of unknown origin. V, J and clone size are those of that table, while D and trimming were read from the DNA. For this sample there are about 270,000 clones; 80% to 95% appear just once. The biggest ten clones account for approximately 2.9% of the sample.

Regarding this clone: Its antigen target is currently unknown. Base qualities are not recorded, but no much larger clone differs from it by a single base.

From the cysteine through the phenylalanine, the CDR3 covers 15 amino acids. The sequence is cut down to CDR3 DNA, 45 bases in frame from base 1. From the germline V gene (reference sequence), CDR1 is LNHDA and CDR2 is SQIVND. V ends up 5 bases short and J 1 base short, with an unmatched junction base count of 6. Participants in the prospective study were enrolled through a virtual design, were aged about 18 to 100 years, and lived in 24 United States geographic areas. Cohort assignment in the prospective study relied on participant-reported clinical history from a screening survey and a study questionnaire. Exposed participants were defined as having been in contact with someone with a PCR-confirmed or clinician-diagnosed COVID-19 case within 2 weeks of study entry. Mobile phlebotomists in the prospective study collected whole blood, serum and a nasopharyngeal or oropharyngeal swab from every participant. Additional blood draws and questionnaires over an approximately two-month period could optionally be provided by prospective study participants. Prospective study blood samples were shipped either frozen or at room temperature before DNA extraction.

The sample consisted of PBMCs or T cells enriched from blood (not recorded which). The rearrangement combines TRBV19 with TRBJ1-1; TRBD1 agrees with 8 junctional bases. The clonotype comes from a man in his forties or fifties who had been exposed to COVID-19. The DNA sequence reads TGTGCCAGTAGTGGGGGACAGGATGGGAACACTGAAGCTTTCTTT. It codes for CASSGGQDGNTEAFF.